The entry below gives a single T cell receptor (beta chain) sequence along with its context. The antigen remains undetermined. This sample is drawn from a study of OX40 agonist ivuxolimab in advanced cancers. On the study more broadly: Partial responses, seen in three patients, involved one hepatocellular carcinoma and two cutaneous melanomas.

Study observations and caveats: Some nonresponders also had low normalized T-cell clonal expansion. On average, a greater number of expanded clones characterised CD8+ T cells relative to CD4+.

TCRdb's table, derived via immunoSEQ multiplex PCR, lists solely in-frame clones and lacks some. The profile shows roughly 150,000 clones, 94% of them singletons. The input for sequencing was CD4+ or CD8+ T cells sorted from blood, taken in a trial of the OX40 agonist ivuxolimab. The sequence derives from an adult with an advanced solid tumor such as melanoma, head and neck, liver or kidney cancer.

In DNA, the CDR3 is TGTGCCAGCAGCCTCAGGGGTGCGAACACTGAAGCTTTCTTT. Encoded protein: CASSLRGANTEAFF. V is TRBV14 and J is TRBJ1-1; tentative D call: TRBD1 (6 bases). The V gene lost 4 bases and the J gene lost 1 base, with 10 bases spanning the gap. Germline assignment: CDR1 SGHDN and CDR2 FVKESK. The CDR3 length is 14 residues.